The source of this TCR beta chain is a study of vaccination effects on CD4 cells after COVID-19. Study at large: Each participant received a vaccine that was either BNT162b2 or mRNA-1273, given as two doses. General study findings and limits: Both infection-induced and vaccine-induced clones contracted markedly at late post-vaccination timepoints.

Sequencing used immunoSEQ multiplex PCR; TCRdb keeps in-frame clones, though not all of them. The data show about 60,000 clones, about four fifths seen once. Concerning this clone: Antigen unknown.

Viral peptide pool expansion of antigen-specific CD4+ T cells preceded sequencing in the ViraFEST assay. After more than 8 days in culture, the CD4+ T cells were isolated. At days 3 and 7, half of the medium was exchanged for IL-2 medium. The clonotype was recovered from a human donor who received a COVID-19 vaccine. The sequenced sample was CD4+ T cells from PBMCs cultured with HCoV-229E spike peptides, obtained before COVID-19 vaccination.

The CDR3 bases are TGTGCCAGCAGCTTAGCCCAGGGTGGAAACACCATATATTTT. This sequence encodes CASSLAQGGNTIYF. The chain is built from TRBV7-2 and TRBJ1-3; possibly TRBD1 for D (5 bases). V was shortened by 0 bases and J by 3 bases, with 6 bases between the two germline ends. From germline, CDR1 is SGHTA and CDR2 FQGNSA. This CDR3 is built from 14 residues.